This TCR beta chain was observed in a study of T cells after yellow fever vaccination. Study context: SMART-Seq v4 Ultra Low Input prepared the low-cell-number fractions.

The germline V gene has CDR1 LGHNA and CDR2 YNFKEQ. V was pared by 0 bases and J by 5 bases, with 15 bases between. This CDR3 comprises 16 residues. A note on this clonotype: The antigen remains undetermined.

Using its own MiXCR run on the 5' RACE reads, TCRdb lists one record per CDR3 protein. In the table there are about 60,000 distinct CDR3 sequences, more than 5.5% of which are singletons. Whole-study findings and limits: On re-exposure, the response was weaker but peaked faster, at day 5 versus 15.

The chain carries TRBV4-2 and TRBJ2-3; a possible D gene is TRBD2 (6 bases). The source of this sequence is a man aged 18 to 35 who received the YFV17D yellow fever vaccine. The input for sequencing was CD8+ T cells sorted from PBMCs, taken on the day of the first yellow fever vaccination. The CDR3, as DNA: TGTGCCAGCAGCCAAGATCTTCGGGGGAGAGGAGATACGCAGTATTTT. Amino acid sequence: CASSQDLRGRGDTQYF.